A selection of T cell receptor beta chains follows, all from one sample in a study of cytomegalovirus exposure and HLA in healthy donors. Profiled with immunoSEQ multiplex PCR; TCRdb holds only in-frame clones, not every one. The sample includes roughly 160,000 clones, approximately 85% of them seen just once. The sequencing input was PBMCs. The receptors originated from a man younger than 40 in good health and CMV-seropositive. Both conserved end residues are part of each CDR3. The order of the fields is clone size, J gene, D gene, CDR3 length, V gene, CDR3 DNA, CDR3 protein. The D gene is left open where the match is weak. Clone size is not always given. Where it is, it says once, few, many or a class for expanded clones.

. TRBJ2-5 . 14 TRBV4-1 TGCGCCAGCAGCCAAGAGCCTACTGAAGAGACCCAGTACTTC CASSQEPTEETQYF
. TRBJ2-5 TRBD2 14 TRBV10-3 TGTGCCATCAGTGATAGCGGGGACGGGGAGACCCAGTACTTC CAISDSGDGETQYF
once TRBJ2-2 TRBD2 15 TRBV9 TGTGCCAGCAGCGTAGCGGCGGGAGGAACCGGGGAGCTGTTTTTT CASSVAAGGTGELFF
. TRBJ1-2 . 13 TRBV6-5 TGTGCCAGCAGTTACGACAGGACCTATGGCTACACCTTC CASSYDRTYGYTF
few TRBJ1-1 TRBD1 15 TRBV9 TGTGCCAGCAGCCAAGGGACAGGGATAGGCACTGAAGCTTTCTTT CASSQGTGIGTEAFF
. TRBJ2-3 TRBD2 18 TRBV7-9 TGTGCCAGCAGCTTAAGCGGGACTAGCGGGAGAGAGGGGGATACGCAGTATTTT CASSLSGTSGREGDTQYF
. TRBJ2-1 . 15 TRBV9 TGTGCCAGCAGCGAATGGAGCGGAGGCCGGGGGGAGCAGTTCTTC CASSEWSGGRGEQFF
. TRBJ1-1 TRBD1 13 TRBV6-5 TGTGCCAGCAGTCAACAGGGGGCCACTGAAGCTTTCTTT CASSQQGATEAFF
. TRBJ1-5 . 16 TRBV10-3 TGTGCCATCAGTGATGTCCGAGGCGATGACAATCAGCCCCAGCATTTT CAISDVRGDDNQPQHF
. TRBJ1-2 . 12 TRBV7-2 TGTGCCAGCAGCTTAGACCAGGGGGGCTACACCTTC CASSLDQGGYTF
. TRBJ1-1 . 14 TRBV15 TGTGCCACCAGCAGACAGACAGTGAACACTGAAGCTTTCTTT CATSRQTVNTEAFF
. TRBJ1-2 . 12 TRBV9 TGTGCCAGCAGCGGAGAGCCCCATGGCTACACCTTC CASSGEPHGYTF
. TRBJ2-1 . 15 TRBV10-3 TGTGCCATCAGCCCCCGTGACTACCCCTACAATGAGCAGTTCTTC CAISPRDYPYNEQFF
. TRBJ1-5 . 13 TRBV7-8 TGTGCCAGCACGGGCAGGGACAATCAGCCCCAGCATTTT CASTGRDNQPQHF
. TRBJ2-7 . 15 TRBV4-2 TGTGCCAGCAGCCCGGCAGCCAGGGTGGACTACGAGCAGTACTTC CASSPAARVDYEQYF
. TRBJ1-1 TRBD1 15 TRBV6-5 TGTGCCAGCAGCCCAGGGACAGGGGATTTCACTGAAGCTTTCTTT CASSPGTGDFTEAFF
. TRBJ2-7 TRBD2 15 TRBV6-6 TGTGCCAGCAGTTCCCTAGCGGGAGCTCTCGACGAGCAGTACTTC CASSSLAGALDEQYF
. TRBJ2-7 . 15 TRBV9 TGTGCCAGCAGCGAGGGCCCGGACGGGGCCTACGAGCAGTACTTC CASSEGPDGAYEQYF
once TRBJ2-1 . 13 TRBV6-6 TGTGCCAGCAGTTCGGACAGCTACAATGAGCAGTTCTTC CASSSDSYNEQFF
. TRBJ1-2 . 15 TRBV19 TGTGCCAGTAGTATAGGAGGGAGGGCTAACTATGGCTACACCTTC CASSIGGRANYGYTF
. TRBJ2-2 TRBD2 16 TRBV5-1 TGCGCCAGCAGCTTCGCTAGCGGGCCGAACACCGGGGAGCTGTTTTTT CASSFASGPNTGELFF
. TRBJ2-3 TRBD2 15 TRBV19 TGTGCCAGTAGTATGGTACTAGCGGGAGTCGATACGCAGTATTTT CASSMVLAGVDTQYF
. TRBJ2-2 . 14 TRBV5-8 TGTGCCAGCAGCTTACCCGGGAACACCGGGGAGCTGTTTTTT CASSLPGNTGELFF
. TRBJ2-1 . 15 TRBV11-3 TGTGCCAGCAGCCCCCGAGGCGCCGCCTACAATGAGCAGTTCTTC CASSPRGAAYNEQFF
. TRBJ2-2 . 14 TRBV13 TGTGCCAGCAGCCTCGGATTTGGAGCCGGGGAGCTGTTTTTT CASSLGFGAGELFF